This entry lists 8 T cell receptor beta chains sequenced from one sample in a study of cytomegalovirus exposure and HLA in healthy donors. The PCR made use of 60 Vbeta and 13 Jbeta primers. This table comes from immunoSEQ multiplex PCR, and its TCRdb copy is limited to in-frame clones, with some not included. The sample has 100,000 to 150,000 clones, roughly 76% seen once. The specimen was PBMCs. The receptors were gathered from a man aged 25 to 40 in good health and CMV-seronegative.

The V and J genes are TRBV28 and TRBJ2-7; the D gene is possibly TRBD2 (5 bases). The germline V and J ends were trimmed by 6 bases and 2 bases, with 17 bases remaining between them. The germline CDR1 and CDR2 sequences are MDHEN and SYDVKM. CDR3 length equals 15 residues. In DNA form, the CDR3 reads TGTGCCAGCAGCCTGAGGGTCAGCCACACCTACGAGCAGTACTTC. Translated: CASSLRVSHTYEQYF.

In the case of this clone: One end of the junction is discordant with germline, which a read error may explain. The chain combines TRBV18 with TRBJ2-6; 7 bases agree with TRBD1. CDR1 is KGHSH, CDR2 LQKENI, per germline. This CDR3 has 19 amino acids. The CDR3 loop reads CASSPLTGVGSSGANGLTF. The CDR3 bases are TGTGCCAGCTCACCCCTCACAGGGGTGGGGTCCTCTGGGGCCAACGGCCTGACTTTC.

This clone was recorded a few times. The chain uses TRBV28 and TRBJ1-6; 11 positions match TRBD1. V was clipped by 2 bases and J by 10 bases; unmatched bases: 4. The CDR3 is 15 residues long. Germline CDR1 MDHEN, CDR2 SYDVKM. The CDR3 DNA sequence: TGTGCCAGCAGTTTACTCGGGACAGGGGGATCACCCCTCCACTTT. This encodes CASSLLGTGGSPLHF.

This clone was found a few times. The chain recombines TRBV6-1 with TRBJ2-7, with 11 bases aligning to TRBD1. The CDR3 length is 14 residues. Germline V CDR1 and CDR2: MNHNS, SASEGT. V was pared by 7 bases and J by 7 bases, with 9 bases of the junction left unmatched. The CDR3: CASKSGTGGREQYF. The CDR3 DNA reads TGTGCCAGCAAGTCCGGGACAGGGGGGAGGGAGCAGTACTTC.

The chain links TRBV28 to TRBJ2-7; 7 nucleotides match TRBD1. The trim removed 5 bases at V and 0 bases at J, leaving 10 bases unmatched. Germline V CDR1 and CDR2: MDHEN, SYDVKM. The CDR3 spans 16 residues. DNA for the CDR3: TGTGCCAGCAGTGATATCCCGGGACAGTCCTCCTACGAGCAGTACTTC. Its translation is CASSDIPGQSSYEQYF. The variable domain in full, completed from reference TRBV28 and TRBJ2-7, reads DVKVTQSSRYLVKRTGEKVFLECVQDMDHENMFWYRQDPGLGLRLIYFSYDVKMKEKGDIPEGYSVSREKKERFSLILESASTNQTSMYLCASSDIPGQSSYEQYFGPGTRLTVT.

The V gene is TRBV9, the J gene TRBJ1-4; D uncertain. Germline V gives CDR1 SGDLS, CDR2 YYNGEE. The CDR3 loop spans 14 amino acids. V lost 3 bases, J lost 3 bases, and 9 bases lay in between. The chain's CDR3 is CASSAGIANEKLFF. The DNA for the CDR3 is TGTGCCAGCAGCGCCGGGATCGCTAATGAAAAACTGTTTTTT.

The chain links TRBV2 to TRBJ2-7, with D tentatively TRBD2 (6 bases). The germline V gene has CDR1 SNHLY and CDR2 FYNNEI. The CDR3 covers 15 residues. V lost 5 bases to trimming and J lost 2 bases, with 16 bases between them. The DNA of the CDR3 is TGTGCCAGCAGTCGGGACTGGGGCAGTCCCTACGAGCAGTACTTC. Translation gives CASSRDWGSPYEQYF. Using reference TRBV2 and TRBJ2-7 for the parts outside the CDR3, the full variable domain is EPEVTQTPSHQVTQMGQEVILRCVPISNHLYFYWYRQILGQKVEFLVSFYNNEISEKSEIFDDQFSVERPDGSNFTLKIRSTKLEDSAMYFCASSRDWGSPYEQYFGPGTRLTVT.

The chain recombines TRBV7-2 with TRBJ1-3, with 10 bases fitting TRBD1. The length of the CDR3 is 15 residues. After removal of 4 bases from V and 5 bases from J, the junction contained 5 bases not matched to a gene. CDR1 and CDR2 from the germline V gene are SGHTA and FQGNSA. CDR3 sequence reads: CASSSWDRGRNTIYF. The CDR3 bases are TGTGCCAGCAGCTCCTGGGACAGGGGTAGAAACACCATATATTTT.